Shown below are 11 T cell receptor beta chains from a single sample sequenced in a study of T cells in Graves' hyperthyroidism and ophthalmopathy. TCR beta CDR3 regions were amplified from RNA transcripts. HTBI primers were employed in a first-round RT-PCR of the TCR CDR3. MiXCR was run by TCRdb on the multiplex PCR reads, yielding one entry per CDR3 protein. The sample records almost 350,000 distinct CDR3 sequences, roughly 18% being singletons. The source material was blood. These receptors were taken from a middle-aged woman with Graves' ophthalmopathy.

This clonotype was recorded many times. The V gene is TRBV12-3 or TRBV12-4, the J gene TRBJ1-2; the match to TRBD1 covers 11 bases. The J segment lost 6 bases and the V segment lost 0 bases, leaving 6 bases of the junction unmatched. The CDR3 runs to 16 residues. CDR3 in DNA: TGTGCCAGCAGTTTAGCAGGCGGACAGGGGGCCGATGGCTACACCTTC. Protein: CASSLAGGQGADGYTF.

There are a few counts of this clonotype. The V gene is TRBV12-3 or TRBV12-4, the J gene TRBJ2-5; 10 bases align to TRBD2. This CDR3 is 13 amino acids long. Unmatched junction bases numbered 2, after V lost 6 bases and J lost 4 bases. CDR3 DNA: TGTGCCAGCAGAGCTAGCGGGAGAGAGACCCAGTACTTC. This codes for CASRASGRETQYF.

This clonotype came up many times. The chain couples TRBV4-1 to TRBJ1-2; no firm D call. V was trimmed by 1 base and J by 1 base, leaving 16 bases between them. CDR3 size: 17 residues. The V gene's germline CDR1 is MGHRA and CDR2 YSYEKL. In DNA, the CDR3 is TGCGCCAGCAGCCAAGGGCTGGATAGATATTATAACTATGGCTACACCTTC. This gives the protein CASSQGLDRYYNYGYTF.

The V call is TRBV6-2 or TRBV6-3, the J call TRBJ2-6; D gene ambiguous. V was pared by 6 bases and J by 4 bases, with 13 bases between. Germline CDR1 reads MNHEY; CDR2 reads SVGEGT. The CDR3 consists of 15 residues. The CDR3 is CASSQTTRGANVLTF. CDR3 DNA sequence: TGTGCCAGCAGCCAGACCACGCGGGGGGCCAACGTCCTGACTTTC.

This clonotype was seen ten or more times. This chain connects TRBV9 to TRBJ2-1, with D maybe TRBD2 (6 bases). The CDR3 covers 16 residues. CDR1 and CDR2 from the germline V gene are SGDLS and YYNGEE. Trimming left V 1 base short and J 7 bases short, with 18 bases between. CDR3 residues: CASSVQTGELGNEQFF. CDR3 sequence (DNA): TGTGCCAGCAGCGTACAAACGGGAGAATTGGGTAATGAGCAGTTCTTC.

In its sample, this clonotype was seen many times. This chain connects TRBV7-2 to TRBJ1-1, with TRBD1 as a possible D gene (6 bases). CDR3 length: 15 residues. Germline lookup yields CDR1 SGHTA and CDR2 FQGNSA. V was clipped by 2 bases and J by 6 bases, with 16 bases between them. CDR3 coding DNA: TGTGCCAGCAGCTTATGGGTGCGGGGGCTGGCTGAAGCTTTCTTT. It codes for CASSLWVRGLAEAFF.

The table lists this clonotype with many counts. The V and J genes are TRBV4-1 and TRBJ1-1; D is undetermined. The CDR3 sequence is 15 residues long. The V end lost 7 bases, the J end lost 3 bases, and 18 bases lay between the germline ends. Germline CDR1 is MGHRA and CDR2 is YSYEKL. CDR3 in amino acids: CASNYMGEGHTEAFF. The CDR3 region has the DNA TGCGCCAGCAACTATATGGGCGAGGGCCACACTGAAGCTTTCTTT.

This clonotype was observed many times. The chain links TRBV18 to TRBJ2-5, with D perhaps being TRBD1 or TRBD2 (5 bases each). V was clipped by 1 base and J by 1 base, with 13 bases between them. This CDR3 has 16 residues. Germline CDR1 is KGHSH and CDR2 is LQKENI. In DNA, the CDR3 is TGTGCCAGCTCACCACAGGGACCGTCGGCCCAAGAGACCCAGTACTTC. It encodes CASSPQGPSAQETQYF.

Ten or more counts support this clonotype. V is TRBV20-1 and J is TRBJ1-5; D might be TRBD1 (5 bases). V shed 4 bases and J shed 3 bases, with 10 bases lying between them. Germline loops: CDR1 DFQATT, CDR2 SNEGSKA (reference sequence). The CDR3 has 13 residues. CDR3 protein: CSAKGWTNQPQHF. The CDR3 nucleotides read TGCAGTGCTAAGGGGTGGACCAATCAGCCCCAGCATTTT.

At least ten counts were recorded for this clonotype. CDR3 bases: TGTGCCAGCAGCGACAGGGACTTCTATGGCTACACCTTC. Protein sequence: CASSDRDFYGYTF. The genes are TRBV6-2 or TRBV6-3 and TRBJ1-2, with 7 nucleotides matching TRBD1. The trim removed 6 bases at V and 4 bases at J, leaving 5 bases unmatched. The V gene's germline CDR1 is MNHEY and CDR2 SVGEGT. The CDR3 length is 13 residues.

This clonotype came up many times. V gene TRBV19 combines with J gene TRBJ1-5; 7 bases line up with TRBD1. This CDR3 is 15 amino acids long. V was pared by 1 base and J by 3 bases, with 3 bases of the junction left unmatched. From germline, CDR1 is LNHDA and CDR2 SQIVND (reference sequence). CDR3 amino acids: CASSIVGTVNQPQHF. The CDR3 DNA is TGTGCCAGTAGTATAGTAGGGACAGTCAATCAGCCCCAGCATTTT.